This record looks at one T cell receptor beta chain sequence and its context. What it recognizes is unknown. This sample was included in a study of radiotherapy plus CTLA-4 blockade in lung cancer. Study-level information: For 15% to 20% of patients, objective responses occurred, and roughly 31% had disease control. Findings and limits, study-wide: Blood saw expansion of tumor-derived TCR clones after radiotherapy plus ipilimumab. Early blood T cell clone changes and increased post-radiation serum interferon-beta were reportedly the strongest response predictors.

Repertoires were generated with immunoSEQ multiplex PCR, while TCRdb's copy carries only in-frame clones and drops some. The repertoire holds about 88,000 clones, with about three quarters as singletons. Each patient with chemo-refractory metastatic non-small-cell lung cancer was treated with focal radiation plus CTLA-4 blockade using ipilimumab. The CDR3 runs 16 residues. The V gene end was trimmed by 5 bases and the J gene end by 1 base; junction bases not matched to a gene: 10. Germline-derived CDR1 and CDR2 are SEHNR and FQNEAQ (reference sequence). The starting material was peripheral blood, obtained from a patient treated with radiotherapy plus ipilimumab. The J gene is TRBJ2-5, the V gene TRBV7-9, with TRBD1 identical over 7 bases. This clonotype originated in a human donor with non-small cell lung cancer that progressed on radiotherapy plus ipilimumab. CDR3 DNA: TGTGCCAGCAGCCCTCTAGGGACAGACCCCCAAGAGACCCAGTACTTC. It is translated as CASSPLGTDPQETQYF. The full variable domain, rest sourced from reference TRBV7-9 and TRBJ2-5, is DTGVSQNPRHKITKRGQNVTFRCDPISEHNRLYWYRQTLGQGPEFLTYFQNEAQLEKSRLLSDRFSAERPKGSFSTLEIQRTEQGDSAMYLCASSPLGTDPQETQYFGPGTRLLVL.